Listed below are T cell receptor beta chains from one sample, sequenced in a study of blood T cell repertoires in COVID-19. Assay used: immunoSEQ multiplex PCR; TCRdb lists only in-frame clones, some missing. The top ten hold 2.3% of the sample, which has roughly 250,000 clones, roughly 91% seen once. The sample consisted of PBMCs or T cells enriched from blood (not recorded which). The source is a woman aged 40 to 50 with acute COVID-19. Both conserved end residues are part of each CDR3. D genes are given only for firm matches. The listing skips clone size in some rows; elsewhere it reads once, few, many or a size class.

J: TRBJ1-1
V: TRBV14
D: .
length: 14
size: .
DNA: TGTGCCAGCAGCCAAGCAGGATTGAACACTGAAGCTTTCTTT
CDR3: CASSQAGLNTEAFF

J: TRBJ1-5
V: TRBV25-1
D: TRBD1
length: 16
size: .
DNA: TGTGCCAGCAGTGAATGGGGGACAGGGAACAATCAGCCCCAGCATTTT
CDR3: CASSEWGTGNNQPQHF

J: TRBJ2-2
V: TRBV5-1
D: TRBD2
length: 16
size: .
DNA: TGCGCCAGCAGCTTGGCCGAGACTAGCGGAACCGGGGAGCTGTTTTTT
CDR3: CASSLAETSGTGELFF

J: TRBJ1-2
V: TRBV7-9
D: TRBD1
length: 14
size: .
DNA: TGTGCCAGCAGCCCGGGACAGGGGGCGCCTGGCTACACCTTC
CDR3: CASSPGQGAPGYTF

J: TRBJ1-3
V: TRBV9
D: .
length: 16
size: few
DNA: TGTGCCAGCAGCCCTCACCCTGGAGGGTCTGGAAACACCATATATTTT
CDR3: CASSPHPGGSGNTIYF

J: TRBJ1-6
V: TRBV2
D: .
length: 14
size: .
DNA: TGTGCCAGCAGTGTGAGCAGGGATAATTCACCCCTCCACTTT
CDR3: CASSVSRDNSPLHF

J: TRBJ2-3
V: TRBV2
D: .
length: 14
size: once
DNA: TGTGCCAGCTCAATGACAGGAGGCACAGATACGCAGTATTTT
CDR3: CASSMTGGTDTQYF

J: TRBJ1-2
V: TRBV7-6
D: .
length: 14
size: .
DNA: TGTGCCAGCAGCTTAGCGGACACAGGGTCCGGCTACACCTTC
CDR3: CASSLADTGSGYTF

J: TRBJ2-7
V: TRBV12-3/TRBV12-4
D: .
length: 12
size: .
DNA: TGTGCCAGCAGCCCTCCGAGCTACGAGCAGTACTTC
CDR3: CASSPPSYEQYF

J: TRBJ2-1
V: TRBV5-1
D: TRBD2
length: 16
size: .
DNA: TGCGCCAGCAGCTTGGGAGGACTAGCGGTCTACAATGAGCAGTTCTTC
CDR3: CASSLGGLAVYNEQFF

J: TRBJ1-2
V: TRBV30
D: .
length: 12
size: once
DNA: TGTGCCTTCGACAGAGTTAACTATGGCTACACCTTC
CDR3: CAFDRVNYGYTF

J: TRBJ2-1
V: TRBV29-1
D: .
length: 13
size: .
DNA: TGCAGCGTTGGGGTAGCGGTGTCTGCTGAGCAGTTCTTC
CDR3: CSVGVAVSAEQFF

J: TRBJ2-1
V: TRBV30
D: TRBD2
length: 15
size: .
DNA: TGTGCCTGGAGGCCCTGGACTAGCGGGAGGAATGAGCAGTTCTTC
CDR3: CAWRPWTSGRNEQFF

J: TRBJ1-2
V: TRBV3-1/TRBV3-2
D: .
length: 12
size: .
DNA: TGTGCCAGCAGCCCAGCTGACGGGGGCTACACCTTC
CDR3: CASSPADGGYTF

J: TRBJ2-7
V: TRBV7-9
D: .
length: 13
size: .
DNA: TGTGCCAGCAGCTTGTGGGGGCGCGACGAGCAGTACTTC
CDR3: CASSLWGRDEQYF

J: TRBJ2-3
V: TRBV3-1/TRBV3-2
D: TRBD2
length: 15
size: .
DNA: TGTGCCAGCAGCTCTAGAAGGCGGGAGGGAGATACGCAGTATTTT
CDR3: CASSSRRREGDTQYF

J: TRBJ2-1
V: TRBV6-1
D: TRBD2
length: 15
size: .
DNA: TGTGCCAGCAGCCAGGGGACTAGCGGGGGGGGTGAGCAGTTCTTC
CDR3: CASSQGTSGGGEQFF

J: TRBJ1-1
V: TRBV6-4
D: .
length: 12
size: .
DNA: TGTGCCAGCAGTGACAGGGGCACTGAAGCTTTCTTT
CDR3: CASSDRGTEAFF

J: TRBJ2-4
V: TRBV4-3
D: TRBD2
length: 17
size: .
DNA: TGCGCCAGCAGCCAAACTAGCGGAGGGCTAGCCAAAAACATTCAGTACTTC
CDR3: CASSQTSGGLAKNIQYF

J: TRBJ2-7
V: TRBV4-1
D: .
length: 14
size: .
DNA: TGCGCCAGCAGCCAAGATGAGACTCACTACGAGCAGTACTTC
CDR3: CASSQDETHYEQYF